This T cell receptor beta chain comes out of a study of T cells in localized non-small cell lung cancer. Using immunoSEQ multiplex PCR, the repertoire was profiled, and TCRdb retains in-frame clones only, with some absent. The data hold roughly 48,000 clones, with approximately 80% observed a single time. Germline values: CDR1 KGHSH, CDR2 LQKENI. V was pared by 3 bases and J by 7 bases, with 9 bases between. The CDR3 covers 13 residues. This clone appeared once. Specimen: peripheral blood, collected before any cancer treatment. This receptor was identified in a man between 40 and 70 years old with stage I squamous cell lung carcinoma. This chain joins TRBV18 and TRBJ2-2; D is unclear. Here the CDR3 reads CASSPGSVGELFF. The CDR3 coding sequence is TGTGCCAGCTCACCTGGGTCGGTCGGGGAGCTGTTTTTT.